The T cell receptor beta chain under discussion was sequenced for a study of blood T cell repertoires in COVID-19 (TCRdb year 2020). At the level of the whole study: Collaborator samples came from the United States, Italy and Spain and covered acute and convalescent phases of COVID-19. The material from the prospective study consisted of cDNA or gDNA derived from T cells, B-cell-depleted T cells, or PBMCs. Subjects who had been exposed to COVID-19, were actively infected with it, or had recovered from it provided the deeply sampled blood TCRbeta repertoires that made up the dataset. The repertoires were made available in a free public database intended to serve as a resource for research on the immune response to SARS-CoV-2. The samples were drawn from two sources: the first 160 participants of the ongoing ImmuneRACE study, and 1,000 to 1,500 subjects contributed by 6 global collaborators. Sample metadata almost always included a de-identified subject ID, COVID-19 status, age in years and sex. HLA class I and class II types, where available, came from metadata supplied by the sample provider rather than from assay-based typing. The research as a whole found: The quantity of clinical and demographic metadata differed by source and by participant and was supplied without curation.

The immunoSEQ Assay, a bias-controlled multiplex PCR, was used to amplify TCRbeta CDR3 regions from genomic DNA. In the authors' own workflow: Nucleated cell counts per sample were estimated from amplification of reference gene primers within the assay. Sequence reads were collapsed and filtered to measure the absolute abundance of every unique TCRbeta CDR3 rearrangement. For each sample, productive Simpson clonality was calculated as the square root of Simpson's diversity index over productive rearrangements. TCRdb re-hosts the immuneACCESS table, in-frame sequences only. Its copies lack some clones; in the studies checked, an unresolved V gene accounts for under half of them, and the cause for the rest is not known. The V and J calls and clone size come from that table; D and trimming were worked out from the DNA. This sample is represented by about 230,000 clones; 85% to 90% of them were singletons. The ten largest clones take up about 9.9% of the sample.

At one collaborating source in Seattle, patients were enrolled during active infection and were followed longitudinally through the course of disease. Collaborating institutions collected whole blood in K2EDTA tubes following their own protocols. Collaborator samples were shipped for TCRbeta analysis as frozen whole blood, isolated PBMCs, or DNA extracted from either sample type. The germline ends are 7 bases apart after V is trimmed by 0 bases and J by 3 bases. Looking up the germline V gene yields CDR1 SGHRS and CDR2 YFSETQ. Measured from the cysteine to the phenylalanine, the CDR3 is 13 residues long. Just the 39-base CDR3 DNA is kept, in frame starting at base 1. On this clone: Its antigen remains unidentified. The input lacks base qualities; no much larger clone sits a single base away. Other DNA sequences in the sample encode the same CDR3.

The TCR was taken from a man aged 50-60 years with COVID-19, enrolled during active disease. The material sequenced was peripheral blood. The receptor chain draws on TRBV5-1 and TRBJ2-7, and the D gene may be TRBD1, 6 bases matching. The CDR3 region: CASSLEQGYEQYF. The sequenced DNA is TGCGCCAGCAGCTTGGAACAGGGCTACGAGCAGTACTTC.